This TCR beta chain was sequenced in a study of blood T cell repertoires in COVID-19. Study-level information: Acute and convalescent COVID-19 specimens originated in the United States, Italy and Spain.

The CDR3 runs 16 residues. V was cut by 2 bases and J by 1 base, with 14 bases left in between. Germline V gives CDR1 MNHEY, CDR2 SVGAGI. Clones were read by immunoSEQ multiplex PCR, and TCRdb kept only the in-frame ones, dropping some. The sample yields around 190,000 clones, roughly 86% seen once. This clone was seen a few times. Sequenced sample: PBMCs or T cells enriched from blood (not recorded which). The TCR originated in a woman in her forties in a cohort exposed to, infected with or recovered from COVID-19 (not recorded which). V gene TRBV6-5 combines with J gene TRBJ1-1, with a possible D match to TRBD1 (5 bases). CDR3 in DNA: TGTGCCAGCAGTTACGCGGGAGGGACTGGGAACACTGAAGCTTTCTTT. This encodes CASSYAGGTGNTEAFF.